The T cell receptor beta chain under discussion was sequenced for a study of blood T cell repertoires in COVID-19 (TCRdb year 2020). Broadly, across the study: The collaborator samples originated in the United States, Italy and Spain and spanned the acute and convalescent phases of COVID-19. The material from the prospective study consisted of cDNA or gDNA derived from T cells, B-cell-depleted T cells, or PBMCs. The repertoires were released in a freely available public database meant as a resource for research on the immune response to SARS-CoV-2. Deeply sampled blood TCRbeta repertoires from subjects exposed to, actively infected with, or recovered from COVID-19 were included in the dataset. Samples were obtained from the ongoing ImmuneRACE study (first 160 participants) and from over a thousand subjects provided by 6 global collaborators. Where available, HLA class I and class II types were obtained from metadata supplied by the sample provider rather than from assay-based typing. A de-identified subject ID, COVID-19 status, age in years and sex were almost always included in the sample metadata. Here is what the overall study found, with its caveats: Clinical and demographic metadata were provided uncurated, with the amount varying by source and participant.

Comments on this clone: Its antigen is unknown. One base away there is no much larger clone; base qualities are not given.

Measured from the cysteine to the phenylalanine, the CDR3 is 15 residues long. Solely the CDR3 DNA is kept, with 45 bases framed from the first base. V is cut by 1 base and J by 1 base, and the space between the germline ends is 10 bases. The germline V gene (reference sequence) provides CDR1 LNHDA and CDR2 SQIVND. TCRbeta CDR3 regions were amplified from genomic DNA by means of the immunoSEQ Assay, a bias-controlled multiplex PCR. The source study handled its data this way. The number of nucleated cells in each sample was estimated by amplification of reference gene primers within the assay. To quantify the absolute abundance of each unique TCRbeta CDR3 rearrangement, sequence reads were collapsed and filtered. For each sample, productive Simpson clonality was calculated as the square root of Simpson's diversity index across productive rearrangements. The table was pulled from immuneACCESS by TCRdb, which kept in-frame rearrangements only. Such tables lose some clones; where checked, under half of the loss comes from unresolved V genes, and the rest has no known cause. V, J and clone size were drawn from that table, and D and trimming were deduced from the DNA. Recorded for this sample are 95,000 to 150,000 clones; around 86% of them occurred a single time. The ten top clones hold around 4.2% of the sample.

The collaborating institutions used their own protocols to collect whole blood in K2EDTA tubes. For TCRbeta analysis, collaborators shipped samples in one of three forms: frozen whole blood, isolated PBMCs, or DNA extracted from either of those sample types. The V gene is TRBV19 and the J gene is TRBJ1-1; tentative D gene TRBD1, with 6 bases matching. This TCR derives from a man aged 40-55 years with acute or convalescent COVID-19. The source material was peripheral blood. The CDR3 is CASSIATDRNTEAFF. The DNA reads as follows: TGTGCCAGTAGTATAGCTACGGACAGGAACACTGAAGCTTTCTTT. Here the CDR3 is joined to the reference TRBV19 and TRBJ1-1 genes, and the full variable domain is: DGGITQSPKYLFRKEGQNVTLSCEQNLNHDAMYWYRQDPGQGLRLIYYSQIVNDFQKGDIAEGYSVSREKKESFPLTVTSAQKNPTAFYLCASSIATDRNTEAFFGQGTRLTVV.